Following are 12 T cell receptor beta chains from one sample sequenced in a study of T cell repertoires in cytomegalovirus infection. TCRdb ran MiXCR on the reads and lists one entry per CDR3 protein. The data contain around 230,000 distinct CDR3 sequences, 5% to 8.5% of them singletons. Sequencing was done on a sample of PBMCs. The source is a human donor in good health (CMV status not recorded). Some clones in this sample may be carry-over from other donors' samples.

The CDR3 loop reads CASSRKDEQYF. Here the CDR3 DNA reads TGTGCCAGCTCACGGAAGGACGAGCAGTACTTC. This chain links TRBV18 with TRBJ2-7; no clear D gene. The V end lost 4 bases, the J end lost 5 bases, and 6 bases lay between the germline ends. This CDR3 has 11 amino acids. Germline values: CDR1 KGHSH, CDR2 LQKENI. Full variable domain (remainder filled in from reference TRBV18 and TRBJ2-7): NAGVMQNPRHLVRRRGQEARLRCSPMKGHSHVYWYRQLPEEGLKFMVYLQKENIIDESGMPKERFSAEFPKEGPSILRIQQVVRGDSAAYFCASSRKDEQYFGPGTRLTVT.

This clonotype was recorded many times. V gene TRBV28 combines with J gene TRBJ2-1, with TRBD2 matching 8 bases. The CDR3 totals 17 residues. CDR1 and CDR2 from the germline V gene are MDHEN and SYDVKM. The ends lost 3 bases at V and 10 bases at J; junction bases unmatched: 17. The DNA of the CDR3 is TGTGCCAGCAGTTTTCCTGCGGGACTAGGCGGCATAGACGAGCAGTTCTTC. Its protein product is CASSFPAGLGGIDEQFF.

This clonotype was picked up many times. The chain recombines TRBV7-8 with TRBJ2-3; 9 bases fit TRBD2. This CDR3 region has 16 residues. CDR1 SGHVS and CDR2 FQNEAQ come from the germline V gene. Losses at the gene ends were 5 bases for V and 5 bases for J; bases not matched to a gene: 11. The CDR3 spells CASSRPLRGGQDTQYF. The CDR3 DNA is TGTGCCAGCAGCCGCCCATTGCGGGGGGGCCAAGATACGCAGTATTTT.

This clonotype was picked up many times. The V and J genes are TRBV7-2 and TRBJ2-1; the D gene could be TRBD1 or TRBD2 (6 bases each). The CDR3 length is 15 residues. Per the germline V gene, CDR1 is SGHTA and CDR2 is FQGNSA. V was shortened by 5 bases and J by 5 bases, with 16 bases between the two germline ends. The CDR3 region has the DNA TGTGCCAGCAGCCCTCAGGGGCCGGGGGACAATGAGCAGTTCTTC. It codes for CASSPQGPGDNEQFF.

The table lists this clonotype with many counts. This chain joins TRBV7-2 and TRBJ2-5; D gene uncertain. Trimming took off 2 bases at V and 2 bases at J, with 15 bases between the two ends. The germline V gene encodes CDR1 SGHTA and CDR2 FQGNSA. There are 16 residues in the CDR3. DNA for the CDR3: TGTGCCAGCAGCTTACAGGTGCTGGGCGGACAAGAGACCCAGTACTTC. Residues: CASSLQVLGGQETQYF.

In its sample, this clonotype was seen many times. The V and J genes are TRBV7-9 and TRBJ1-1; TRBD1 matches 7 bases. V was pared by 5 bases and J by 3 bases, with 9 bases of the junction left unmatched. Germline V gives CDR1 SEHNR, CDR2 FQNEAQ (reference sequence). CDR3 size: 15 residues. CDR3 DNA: TGTGCCAGCAGCAGGAACAGGGGAAGAGACACTGAAGCTTTCTTT. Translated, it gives CASSRNRGRDTEAFF.

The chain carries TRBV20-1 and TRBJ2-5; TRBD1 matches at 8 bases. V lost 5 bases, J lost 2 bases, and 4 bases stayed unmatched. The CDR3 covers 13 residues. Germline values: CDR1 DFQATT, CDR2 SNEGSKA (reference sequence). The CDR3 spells CSAGGQGQETQYF. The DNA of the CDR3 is TGCAGTGCTGGAGGACAGGGTCAAGAGACCCAGTACTTC.

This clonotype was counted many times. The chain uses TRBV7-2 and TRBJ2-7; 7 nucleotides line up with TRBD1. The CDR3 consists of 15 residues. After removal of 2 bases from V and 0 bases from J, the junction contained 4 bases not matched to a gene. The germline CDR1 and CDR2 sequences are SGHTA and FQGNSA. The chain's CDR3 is CASSLHAGGSYEQYF. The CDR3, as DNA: TGTGCCAGCAGCTTACACGCAGGGGGCTCCTACGAGCAGTACTTC.

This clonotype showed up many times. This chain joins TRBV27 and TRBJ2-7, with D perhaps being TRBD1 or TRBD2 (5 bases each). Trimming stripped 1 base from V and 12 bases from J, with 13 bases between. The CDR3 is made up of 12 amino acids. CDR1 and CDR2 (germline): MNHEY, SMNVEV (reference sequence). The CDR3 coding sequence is TGTGCCAGCAGTTTATTGGGACGTGTGCCGTACTTC. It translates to CASSLLGRVPYF.

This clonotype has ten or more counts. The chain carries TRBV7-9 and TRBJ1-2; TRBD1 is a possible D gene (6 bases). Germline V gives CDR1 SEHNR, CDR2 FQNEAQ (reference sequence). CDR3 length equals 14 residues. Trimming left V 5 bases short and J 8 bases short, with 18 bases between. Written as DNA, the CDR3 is TGTGCCAGCAGCATACTACAGGGCTGGCAAGGCTACACCTTC. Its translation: CASSILQGWQGYTF.

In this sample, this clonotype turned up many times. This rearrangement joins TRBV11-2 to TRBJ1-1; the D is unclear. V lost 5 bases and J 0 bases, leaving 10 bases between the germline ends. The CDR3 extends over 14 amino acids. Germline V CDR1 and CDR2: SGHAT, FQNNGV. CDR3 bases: TGTGCCAGCAGCCCCGCGGTCATGAACACTGAAGCTTTCTTT. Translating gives CASSPAVMNTEAFF.

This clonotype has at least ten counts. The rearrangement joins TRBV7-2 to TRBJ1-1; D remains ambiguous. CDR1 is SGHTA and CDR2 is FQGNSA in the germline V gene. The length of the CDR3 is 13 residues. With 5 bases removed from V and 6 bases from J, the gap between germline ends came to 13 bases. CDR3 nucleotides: TGTGCCAGCAGCCCCCAAGGAGGGTCTGAAGCTTTCTTT. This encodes CASSPQGGSEAFF.